This T cell receptor (beta chain) was recovered during a study of CD8 T cells in Susac syndrome. In the multiple sclerosis control group, patients were treatment-naive and had stable or active relapsing-remitting disease. Both CD4+ and CD8+ T cells were negatively isolated, and TEMRA cells underwent FACS enrichment. RNA was extracted with the RNeasy kit, and a quantity of about 0.5 to 1 ug was reverse transcribed using random hexamers. The authors amplified TCR beta CDR3 across 54 Vbeta and 13 Jbeta using immunoSEQ multiplex PCR. TCRdb processed the immunoSEQ multiplex PCR reads anew with MiXCR; each CDR3 protein has one entry. The table includes a few hundred thousand distinct CDR3 sequences, approximately 95% detected once. The CDR3 loop spans 16 amino acids. The V segment lost 3 bases and the J segment 1 base; nucleotides outside the gene matches: 5. Germline CDR1 SGHTA, CDR2 FQGNSA.

The chain employs TRBV7-2 and TRBJ1-1; 10 bases are a match to TRBD1. Sequenced input: CD4+ T cells from PBMCs. The TCR was taken from a human donor with multiple sclerosis. The CDR3 nucleotides are TGTGCCAGCAGCTTGACAGGGGGCATAGGGAACACTGAAGCTTTCTTT. Translating gives CASSLTGGIGNTEAFF.